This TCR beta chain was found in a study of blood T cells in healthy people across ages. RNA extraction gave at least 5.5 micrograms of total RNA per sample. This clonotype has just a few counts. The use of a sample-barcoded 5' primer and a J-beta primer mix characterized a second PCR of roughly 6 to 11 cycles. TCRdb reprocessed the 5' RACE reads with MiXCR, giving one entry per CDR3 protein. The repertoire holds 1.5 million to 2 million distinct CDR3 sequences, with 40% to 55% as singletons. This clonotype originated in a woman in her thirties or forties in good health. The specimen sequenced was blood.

The CDR3 DNA follows: TGTGCCAGCAGTTACTCGGGACAGTCCAATGAAAAACTGTTTTTT. Translation gives CASSYSGQSNEKLFF. The chain recombines TRBV6-5 with TRBJ1-4; 7 nucleotides agree with TRBD1. The V gene end was trimmed by 0 bases and the J gene end by 5 bases; junction bases not matched to a gene: 3. This CDR3 contains 15 residues. The germline gives CDR1 MNHEY, CDR2 SVGAGI.